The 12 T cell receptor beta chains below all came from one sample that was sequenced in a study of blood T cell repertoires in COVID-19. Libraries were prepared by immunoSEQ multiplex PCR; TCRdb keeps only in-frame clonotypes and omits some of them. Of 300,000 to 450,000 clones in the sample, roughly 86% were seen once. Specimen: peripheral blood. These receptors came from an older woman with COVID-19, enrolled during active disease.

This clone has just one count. The chain's CDR3 is CAAELERRNYGYTF. For the CDR3, the DNA is TGTGCGGCCGAATTGGAGAGGCGAAACTATGGCTACACCTTC. The V call is TRBV6-5, the J call TRBJ1-2; D remains ambiguous. This CDR3 comprises 14 residues. CDR1 is MNHEY and CDR2 is SVGAGI in the germline V gene.

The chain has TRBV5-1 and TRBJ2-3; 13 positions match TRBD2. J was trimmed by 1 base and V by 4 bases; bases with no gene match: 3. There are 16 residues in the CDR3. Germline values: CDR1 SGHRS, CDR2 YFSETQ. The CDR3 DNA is TGCGCCAGCAGCGGCGGACTAGCGGGGGGCACAGATACGCAGTATTTT. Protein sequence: CASSGGLAGGTDTQYF.

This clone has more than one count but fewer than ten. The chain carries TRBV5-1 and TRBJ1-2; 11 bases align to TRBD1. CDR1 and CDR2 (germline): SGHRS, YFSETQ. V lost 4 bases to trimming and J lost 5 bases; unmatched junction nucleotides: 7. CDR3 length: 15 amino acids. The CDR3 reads CASSLGQGAEYGYTF. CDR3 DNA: TGCGCCAGCAGCCTTGGACAGGGGGCTGAGTATGGCTACACCTTC.

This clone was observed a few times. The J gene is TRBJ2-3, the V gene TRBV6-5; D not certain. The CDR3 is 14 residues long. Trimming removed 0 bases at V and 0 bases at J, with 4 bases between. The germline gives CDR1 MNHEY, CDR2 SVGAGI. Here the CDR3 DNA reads TGTGCCAGCAGTTACTCACTTAGCACAGATACGCAGTATTTT. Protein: CASSYSLSTDTQYF.

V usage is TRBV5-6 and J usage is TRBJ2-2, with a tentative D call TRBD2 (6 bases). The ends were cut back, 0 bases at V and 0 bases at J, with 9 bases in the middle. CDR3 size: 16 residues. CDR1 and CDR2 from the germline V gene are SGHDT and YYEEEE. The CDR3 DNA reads TGTGCCAGCAGCTTGGTGGGAGGAGCGAACACCGGGGAGCTGTTTTTT. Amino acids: CASSLVGGANTGELFF.

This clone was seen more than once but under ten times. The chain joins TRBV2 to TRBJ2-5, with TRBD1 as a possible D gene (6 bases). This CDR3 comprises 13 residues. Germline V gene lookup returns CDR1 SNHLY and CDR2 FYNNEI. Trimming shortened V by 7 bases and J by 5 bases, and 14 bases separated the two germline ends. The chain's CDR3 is CASTEHRVETQYF. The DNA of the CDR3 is TGTGCCAGCACCGAACACAGGGTGGAGACCCAGTACTTC.

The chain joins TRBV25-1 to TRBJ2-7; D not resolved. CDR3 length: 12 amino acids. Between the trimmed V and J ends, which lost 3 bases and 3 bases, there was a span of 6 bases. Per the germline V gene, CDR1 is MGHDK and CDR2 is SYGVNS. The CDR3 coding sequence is TGTGCCAGCAGTGATCGGTTCTACGAGCAGTACTTC. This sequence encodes CASSDRFYEQYF.

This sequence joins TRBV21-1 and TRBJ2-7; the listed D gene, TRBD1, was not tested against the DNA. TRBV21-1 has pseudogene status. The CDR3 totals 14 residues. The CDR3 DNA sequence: TGTGCCAGCTCAGTTGCAGGGTTCTCCTACGAGCAGTACTTC. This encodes CASSVAGFSYEQYF.

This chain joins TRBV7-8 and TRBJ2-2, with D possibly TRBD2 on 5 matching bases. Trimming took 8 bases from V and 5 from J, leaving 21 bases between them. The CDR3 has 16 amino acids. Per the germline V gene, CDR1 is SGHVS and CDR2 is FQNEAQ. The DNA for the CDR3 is TGTGCCAGCGGTAACGGGAAGGGCCCGGAGACCGGGGAGCTGTTTTTT. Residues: CASGNGKGPETGELFF.

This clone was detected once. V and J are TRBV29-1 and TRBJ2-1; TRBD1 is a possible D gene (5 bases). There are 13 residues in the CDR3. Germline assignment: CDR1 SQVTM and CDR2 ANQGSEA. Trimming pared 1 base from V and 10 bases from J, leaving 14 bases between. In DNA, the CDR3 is TGCAGCGTTGAAGGAGTGGGGCGGACCGAGCAGTTCTTC. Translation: CSVEGVGRTEQFF.

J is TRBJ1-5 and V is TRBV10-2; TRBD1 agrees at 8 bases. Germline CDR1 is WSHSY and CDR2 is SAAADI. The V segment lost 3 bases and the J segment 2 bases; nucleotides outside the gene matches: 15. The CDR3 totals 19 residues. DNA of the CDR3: TGCGCCAGCAGTGAAAGGAGGGGACAGGTTATTTTTGGCAATCAGCCCCAGCATTTT. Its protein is CASSERRGQVIFGNQPQHF.

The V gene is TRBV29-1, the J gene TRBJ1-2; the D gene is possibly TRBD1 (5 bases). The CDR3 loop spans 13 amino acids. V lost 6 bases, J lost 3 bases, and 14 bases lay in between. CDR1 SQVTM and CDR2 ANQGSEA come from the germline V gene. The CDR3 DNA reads TGCAGCGTAGATCGGGACTCCGACTATGGCTACACCTTC. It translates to CSVDRDSDYGYTF.